Reported below is one T cell receptor beta chain. These data belong to a study of blood T cell repertoires in COVID-19. Study in general: Sites across the United States, Italy and Spain contributed samples from acute and convalescent COVID-19. Sources were T cells, B-cell-depleted T cells, or PBMCs; the material itself was cDNA or gDNA.

Some clones are missing from TCRdb's copy, which holds only in-frame ones; the method was immunoSEQ multiplex PCR. Altogether over 150,000 clones are present, just under 85% being singletons, with the ten largest covering around 6.9%. Between the trimmed V and J ends, which lost 2 bases and 2 bases, there was a span of 28 bases. Per the germline V gene, CDR1 is SGHVS and CDR2 is FQNEAQ. The CDR3 sequence is 21 residues long. This TCR derives from a human donor with acute or convalescent COVID-19. The donor label of this sample is uncertain. The chain employs TRBV7-8 and TRBJ2-1; perhaps TRBD2 as D (6 bases). Sequences were obtained from peripheral blood. CDR3 bases: TGTGCCAGCAGCTTAAGGGCCATCGAGGGGCTGGTGAGGGAGGCCTACAATGAGCAGTTCTTC. Residues: CASSLRAIEGLVREAYNEQFF.